Listed here is a single TCR beta chain. Its specificity is not known. This entry belongs to a study of shared clonotypes between healthy human individuals. Whole-study findings and limits: The sampled material consisted only of blood, and tissue repertoires are likely to differ.

The naive CD8 subset, CD45RO-negative cells positively selected for CCR7, excluded terminally differentiated effector memory CD45RA+ cells. This CDR3 contains 14 residues. CDR1 MNHNS and CDR2 SASEGT come from the germline V gene. V was trimmed by 3 bases and J by 1 base, leaving 9 bases between them. TCRdb's copy holds only in-frame clones and misses some; the assay was immunoSEQ multiplex PCR. This sample carries about 1,800,000 clones, 85% to 95% of them seen once, and the ten largest clones take approximately 1%. The sequenced material came from naive CD8+ T cells sorted from blood. V and J are TRBV6-1 and TRBJ1-1, with D possibly matching TRBD1 (5 bases). The sequence derives from a man aged 18-30 years in good health. CDR3: CASSEDTWNTEAFF. For the CDR3, the DNA is TGTGCCAGCAGTGAGGACACCTGGAACACTGAAGCTTTCTTT.